This TCR beta chain was obtained from a study of blood T cell repertoires in COVID-19. Cohort 3 donors were reported recovered after two negative PCRs, clearance, or symptom resolution. There are a few counts of this clone. With 4 bases removed from V and 1 base from J, the gap between germline ends came to 10 bases. The germline V gene has CDR1 SGHRS and CDR2 YFSETQ. This CDR3 is 14 amino acids long. Libraries were prepared by immunoSEQ multiplex PCR; TCRdb keeps only in-frame clonotypes and omits some of them. Here the sample spans about 180,000 clones, about 82% being singletons. The TCR was taken from a woman between 25 and 40 years old who had recovered from COVID-19. Sequenced material: PBMCs or T cells enriched from blood (not recorded which). This chain links TRBV5-1 with TRBJ2-3; a weak D match, TRBD2 (6 bases). For the CDR3, the DNA is TGCGCCAGCAGCCCCCCGGGGGGCACAGATACGCAGTATTTT. Its translation is CASSPPGGTDTQYF.